A few counts support the clone carrying this TCR beta chain. Its matching antigen is unknown. This entry is derived from a study of CD8+ T cells in alopecia areata. Specified treatment: oral pan-JAK inhibitor, 5-10 mg twice daily. Extracted from the samples, RNA was reverse transcribed into cDNA to serve as the sequencing template. Sequencing used immunoSEQ multiplex PCR; TCRdb keeps in-frame clones, though not all of them. The table has about 76,000 clones, 29% seen once. Study observations and caveats: Researchers reported that TCR sharing among patients proved less clear than in mice, possibly HLA-linked.

Germline assignment: CDR1 SQVTM and CDR2 ANQGSEA. V lost 4 bases to trimming and J lost 6 bases, with 13 bases between them. The CDR3 spans 12 residues. Sequencing was performed on CD8+ T cells sorted from blood, taken at week 4, from a patient treated with tofacitinib. The source is a human donor with alopecia areata. V is TRBV29-1 and J is TRBJ2-7, with D perhaps matching TRBD1 or TRBD2 (5 bases each). DNA for the CDR3: TGCAGCGTTGCCGGGACCCGGTTCGAGCAGTACTTC. Protein sequence: CSVAGTRFEQYF.